This T cell receptor (beta chain) emerged from a study of vaccination and CD4 T cells after COVID-19. Documented treatment: roughly 11-day PBMC culture with coronavirus spike peptide pools or control peptides (ViraFEST assay). CDR1 is MDHEN, CDR2 SYDVKM, per germline. The trim removed 6 bases at V and 1 base at J, leaving 0 bases unmatched. There are 15 residues in the CDR3. This clonotype showed up just a few times. As yet, its antigen is unknown. Scientists ran DNA taken from cultured CD4+ T cells through the Oncomine TCR Beta short-read assay for sequencing. TCRdb used MiXCR to reprocess the PCR reads, holding one entry per CDR3 protein. The profile shows roughly 8,700 distinct CDR3 sequences, around 23% of them singletons.

The rearrangement joins TRBV28 to TRBJ2-2; 12 positions agree with TRBD2. Sequenced input: cultured CD4+ T cells from blood. The clonotype was recovered from a human donor with COVID-19. The CDR3 DNA sequence: TGTGCCAGCAGGGGACTAGCGGGGAACACCGGGGAGCTGTTTTTT. Amino acids: CASRGLAGNTGELFF.